The 10 T cell receptor beta chains listed next were all sequenced from one sample in a study of post-analysis software for immune sequencing data. For these receptors, no antigen is known. The study, taken as a whole, reports: Comparison of patients with controls showed about 5 TRBV segments more frequent in patients, TRBV5-6, TRBV5-1 and TRBV20-1 among them.

Prepared TCR beta cDNA libraries contained unique molecular identifiers. MiXCR was run by TCRdb on the PCR reads, yielding one entry per CDR3 protein. In the table there are some 800,000 distinct CDR3 sequences, around 46% of which are singletons. Source material: blood. The receptor set was obtained from a girl aged 10 to 17 with multiple sclerosis.

On this clonotype itself: At one of its ends the junction is not consistent with the germline gene, which may arise from a read error. The chain joins TRBV20-1 to TRBJ2-7; 11 bases map to TRBD2. Germline CDR1 is DFQATT and CDR2 is SNEGSKA (reference sequence). The CDR3 contains 17 residues. CDR3 bases: TGCGGTGCTAGAGCCCGAAACTCTACTAGCGGGAGCATTTTTGGGTACTTC. It codes for CGARARNSTSGSIFGYF.

In its sample, this clonotype was seen a few times. J is TRBJ2-1 and V is TRBV29-1; TRBD1 or TRBD2 may be the D gene (5 bases each). CDR3 length: 12 amino acids. Germline assignment: CDR1 SQVTM and CDR2 ANQGSEA. V shed 6 bases and J shed 5 bases, with 11 bases lying between them. CDR3 protein: CSVTGPNNEQFF. DNA for the CDR3: TGCAGCGTGACGGGGCCGAACAATGAGCAGTTCTTC.

The gene calls are TRBV7-2 and TRBJ2-4; 9 bases align to TRBD1. The better agreement between TRBJ2-7 and the DNA end casts doubt on the J call. Germline lookup yields CDR1 SGHTA and CDR2 FQGNSA. The length of the CDR3 is 15 residues. The CDR3: CASSSDGQGWNEQYF. CDR3 in DNA: TGTGCCAGCAGCTCCGACGGACAGGGGTGGAACGAGCAGTACTTC.

The chain combines TRBV7-6 with TRBJ2-7, with 9 positions matching TRBD1. Germline V gene lookup returns CDR1 SGHVS and CDR2 FNYEAQ. The V segment lost 6 bases and the J segment 2 bases; nucleotides outside the gene matches: 17. This CDR3 spans 18 amino acids. As DNA, the CDR3 is TGTGCCAGCAGGCGAACCCTTTACGGGACAGGGACCACCTACGAGCAGTACTTC. It is translated as CASRRTLYGTGTTYEQYF.

This clonotype was counted only a few times. The V gene is TRBV4-3, the J gene TRBJ1-2; 7 nucleotides match TRBD1. This CDR3 spans 16 amino acids. Germline V gene data show CDR1 as LGHNA and CDR2 as YSLEER. V shed 0 bases, J shed 2 bases, and the junction held 6 bases outside the gene matches. CDR3 residues: CASSQDQPGGNYGYTF. For the CDR3, the DNA is TGCGCCAGCAGCCAAGATCAGCCAGGGGGGAACTATGGCTACACCTTC.

This clonotype appeared a few times. The rearrangement joins TRBV12-3 or TRBV12-4 to TRBJ2-5; 7 bases agree with TRBD2. The V and J ends lost 6 bases and 1 base, in that order; junction bases with no gene match: 8. The CDR3 spans 15 residues. CDR3 residues: CASSWGGLSQETQYF. As DNA, the CDR3 is TGTGCCAGCAGCTGGGGGGGACTGAGCCAAGAGACCCAGTACTTC.

Details on this clonotype: One junction end disagrees with the germline gene, perhaps due to a read error. The V call is TRBV7-7, the J call TRBJ2-5, with 7 positions matching TRBD1. The CDR3 sequence is 15 residues long. CDR1 and CDR2 (germline): SSHAT, FNYEAQ (reference sequence). In DNA, the CDR3 is TGTGCTAGCAGCCGAACCACAGGGGTAAGGGAGACCCAGTACTTC. Its translation is CASSRTTGVRETQYF.

The rearrangement links TRBV7-9 to TRBJ2-1, with a possible D match to TRBD2 (6 bases). Trimming took off 0 bases at V and 8 bases at J, with 23 bases between the two ends. CDR1 is SEHNR and CDR2 is FQNEAQ in the germline V gene (reference sequence). The CDR3 loop spans 18 amino acids. The CDR3: CASSLAGREGLARDEQFF. The CDR3, as DNA: TGTGCCAGCAGCTTAGCGGGGAGAGAGGGACTTGCGCGTGATGAGCAGTTCTTC.

This clonotype was detected only a few times. This chain's CDR3 is CSARKDPTGAAYEQYF. Here the CDR3 DNA reads TGCAGTGCCAGGAAGGACCCGACAGGGGCCGCCTACGAGCAGTACTTC. The gene calls are TRBV20-1 and TRBJ2-7; 8 bases fit TRBD1. Germline CDR1 is DFQATT and CDR2 is SNEGSKA (reference sequence). V lost 6 bases, J lost 2 bases, and 15 bases stayed unmatched. The CDR3 runs 16 residues.

This clonotype was seen a few times. V and J are TRBV6-2 or TRBV6-3 and TRBJ2-5; D is possibly TRBD2 (6 bases). This CDR3 is 14 amino acids long. The germline V gene has CDR1 MNHEY and CDR2 SVGEGT. The ends were cut back, 4 bases at V and 4 bases at J, with 13 bases in the middle. The DNA of the CDR3 is TGTGCCAGCAGTTCTGCGGGGAGACGAGAGACCCAGTACTTC. Protein sequence: CASSSAGRRETQYF.